This entry lists 9 T cell receptor beta chains sequenced from one sample in a study of T cell responses to AZD1222 COVID-19 vaccine. The repertoire was sequenced with immunoSEQ multiplex PCR; TCRdb's copy has only in-frame clones and lacks some. The table has about 100,000 clones, 70% to 90% seen once. The sequencing used peripheral blood, collected 28 days after the second AZD1222 dose. These receptors originate from an adult who received the AZD1222 COVID-19 vaccine.

The rearrangement joins TRBV27 to TRBJ1-5, with 7 bases matching TRBD1. CDR1 is MNHEY, CDR2 SMNVEV, per germline (reference sequence). Trimming took 4 bases from V and 0 from J; bases not matched to a gene: 3. CDR3 size: 15 residues. The CDR3 here is CASSSGTVSNQPQHF. CDR3 nucleotide sequence: TGTGCCAGCAGTTCCGGGACAGTTAGCAATCAGCCCCAGCATTTT.

The V and J genes are TRBV5-1 and TRBJ1-3, with D uncertain. The length of the CDR3 is 16 residues. CDR1 is SGHRS, CDR2 YFSETQ, per germline. The V end lost 4 bases, the J end lost 0 bases, and 14 bases lay between the germline ends. In DNA form, the CDR3 reads TGCGCCAGCAGCCCCAGTGGGTCATACTCTGGAAACACCATATATTTT. Translated, it gives CASSPSGSYSGNTIYF. The complete variable domain, with remaining parts taken from reference TRBV5-1 and TRBJ1-3, reads KAGVTQTPRYLIKTRGQQVTLSCSPISGHRSVSWYQQTPGQGLQFLFEYFSETQRNKGNFPGRFSGRQFSNSRSEMNVSTLELGDSALYLCASSPSGSYSGNTIYFGEGSWLTVV.

This clone is a singleton in its sample. V gene TRBV28 combines with J gene TRBJ2-1; 13 bases align to TRBD2. The CDR3 is made up of 17 amino acids. The germline V gene has CDR1 MDHEN and CDR2 SYDVKM. V gave up 2 bases and J gave up 9 bases; unmatched junction bases: 10. CDR3 sequence: CASSLKLAGGPRTEQFF. CDR3 DNA: TGTGCCAGCAGTTTAAAACTAGCGGGAGGGCCGCGGACTGAGCAGTTCTTC.

The J gene is TRBJ1-1, the V gene TRBV23-1; TRBD1 might be the D (6 bases). TRBV23-1 is filed as an ORF, its function uncertain. This CDR3 is 16 amino acids long. Trimming cost V 0 bases and J 2 bases, with 13 bases left between them. CDR3 in DNA: TGCGCCAGCAGTCAATCGGTGGCGACAGGTAACACTGAAGCTTTCTTT. Translation gives CASSQSVATGNTEAFF.

The genes are TRBV28 and TRBJ1-2; 12 nucleotides match TRBD1. Looked up from germline, CDR1 is MDHEN and CDR2 is SYDVKM. The V and J ends lost 2 bases and 5 bases, in that order; junction bases with no gene match: 3. The CDR3 has 15 amino acids. The CDR3 sequence is CASSLPGQGAYGYTF. The DNA of the CDR3 is TGTGCCAGCAGTTTACCGGGACAGGGGGCGTATGGCTACACCTTC.

The CDR3 DNA is TGCGCCACCCAGAACACCCTGCGGGAGGGCCTTACTGGGGCCAACGTCCTGACTTTC. Its protein product is CATQNTLREGLTGANVLTF. The rearrangement links TRBV5-1 to TRBJ2-6; TRBD2 matches 9 bases. This CDR3 region has 19 residues. Germline values: CDR1 SGHRS, CDR2 YFSETQ. V trimming: 9 bases; J trimming: 2 bases; junction bases outside the gene matches: 18.

The rearrangement joins TRBV18 to TRBJ1-2; 7 positions agree with TRBD1. Unmatched junction bases numbered 5, after V lost 3 bases and J lost 4 bases. CDR1 is KGHSH and CDR2 is LQKENI in the germline V gene. The CDR3 spans 14 residues. The CDR3 protein is CASSPDRDLYGYTF. The CDR3 nucleotides read TGTGCCAGCTCACCCGACAGGGACCTCTATGGCTACACCTTC.

V usage is TRBV24-1 and J usage is TRBJ2-3; 9 bases fit TRBD1. Germline V lookup: CDR1 KGHDR, CDR2 SFDVKD. V dropped 2 bases and J dropped 2; count of bases not matched to a gene: 4. CDR3 length equals 16 residues. The chain's CDR3 is CATSDSGTGSTDTQYF. CDR3 sequence (DNA): TGTGCCACCAGTGATTCCGGGACAGGGTCCACAGATACGCAGTATTTT.

The V and J genes are TRBV6-5 and TRBJ2-7; D possibly corresponds to TRBD1 (6 bases). Germline CDR1 reads MNHEY; CDR2 reads SVGAGI. This CDR3 is 14 amino acids long. Trimming cost V 6 bases and J 4 bases, with 16 bases left between them. The CDR3 reads CASSLPGQSYEQYF. The CDR3 coding sequence is TGTGCCAGCAGCCTCCCCGGACAGTCTTACGAGCAGTACTTC.